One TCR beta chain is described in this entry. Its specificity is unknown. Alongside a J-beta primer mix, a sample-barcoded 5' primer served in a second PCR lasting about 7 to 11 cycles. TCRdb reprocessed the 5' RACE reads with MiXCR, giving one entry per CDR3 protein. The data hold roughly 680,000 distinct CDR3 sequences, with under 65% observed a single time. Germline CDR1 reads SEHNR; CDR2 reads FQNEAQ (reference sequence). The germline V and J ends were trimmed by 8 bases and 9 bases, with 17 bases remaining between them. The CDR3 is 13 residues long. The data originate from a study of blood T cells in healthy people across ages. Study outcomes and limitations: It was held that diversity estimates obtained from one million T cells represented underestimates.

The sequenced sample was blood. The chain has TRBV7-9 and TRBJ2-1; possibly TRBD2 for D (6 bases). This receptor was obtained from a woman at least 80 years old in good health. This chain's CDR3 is CASWDSRVGEQFF. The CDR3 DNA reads TGTGCCAGCTGGGACTCCCGAGTAGGTGAGCAGTTCTTC. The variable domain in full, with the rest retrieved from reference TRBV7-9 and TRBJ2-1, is DTGVSQNPRHKITKRGQNVTFRCDPISEHNRLYWYRQTLGQGPEFLTYFQNEAQLEKSRLLSDRFSAERPKGSFSTLEIQRTEQGDSAMYLCASWDSRVGEQFFGPGTRLTVL.